The rows below give T cell receptor beta chains drawn from one sample of a study of blood T cell repertoires in COVID-19. Some clones are missing from TCRdb's copy, which holds only in-frame ones; the method was immunoSEQ multiplex PCR. The table shows more than 85,000 clones, with 84% occurring only once. What was sequenced was peripheral blood. All receptors derive from a woman between 50 and 59 years old with acute or convalescent COVID-19. Both conserved end residues are part of each CDR3. The D gene is left open where the match is weak. Part of the rows lack a size; the others show once, few, many or a class for expanded clones.

TRBJ2-3,TRBV5-1,once,TRBD1,TGCGCCAGCAGGCCGCAGGGGGCTAGCACAGATACGCAGTATTTT,CASRPQGASTDTQYF
TRBJ1-4,TRBV19,once,.,TGTGCCAGTAGTTCCCGCCTGCGCGAAAAACTGTTTTTT,CASSSRLREKLFF
TRBJ1-1,TRBV6-5,.,.,TGTGCCAGCAGTAAACCCGGACAGCACACTGAAGCTTTCTTT,CASSKPGQHTEAFF
TRBJ1-1,TRBV30,few,TRBD1,TGTGCCTCCCGGACAGGCAAAACAATGAACACTGAAGCTTTCTTT,CASRTGKTMNTEAFF
TRBJ1-2,TRBV12-3/TRBV12-4,.,.,TGTGCCAGCAGCATCAGGGGAACTATCTCCTACACCTTC,CASSIRGTISYTF
TRBJ1-1,TRBV5-1,.,TRBD1,TGCGCCAGCAGCCCTGGGACAGGGGGAGGGATGAACACTGAAGCTTTCTTT,CASSPGTGGGMNTEAFF
TRBJ1-1,TRBV11-2,.,.,TGTGCCAGCAGCTTAGGGAGGAACACTGAAGCTTTCTTT,CASSLGRNTEAFF
TRBJ2-2,TRBV7-3,.,TRBD1,TGTGCCAGCAGCTCGACAGGGACCGGGGAGCTGTTTTTT,CASSSTGTGELFF
TRBJ1-1,TRBV2,.,.,TGTGCCAGCAGCGAACAGGGAATCGCTGAAGCTTTCTTT,CASSEQGIAEAFF
TRBJ1-5,TRBV5-1,.,TRBD1,TGCGCCAGCAGCGTGACAGGGGTTCAGCCCCAGCATTTT,CASSVTGVQPQHF
TRBJ1-2,TRBV29-1,.,.,TGCAGCGTTTTCCGCAGGGGCTTAGGGGATGGCTACACCTTC,CSVFRRGLGDGYTF
TRBJ1-1,TRBV7-3,.,TRBD1,TGTGCCAGCAGCCCTTGGGACAGGGGGCCAGAGAACACTGAAGCTTTCTTT,CASSPWDRGPENTEAFF
TRBJ2-2,TRBV7-6,once,TRBD1,TGTGCCAGCAGCTTACGCAACAGGGGTATTACCGGGGAGCTGTTTTTT,CASSLRNRGITGELFF
TRBJ2-7,TRBV7-6,.,TRBD1,TGTGCCAGCAGCTTAGTACAGGGGGGATCCTACGAGCAGTACTTC,CASSLVQGGSYEQYF
TRBJ1-5,TRBV6-5,.,.,TGTGCCAGCAGTATCGGCGCGGGCAATCAGCCCCAGCATTTT,CASSIGAGNQPQHF
TRBJ2-4,TRBV7-6,.,TRBD2,TGTGCCAGCAGCTCCTCGGGACTAGCGGGGATAGCCAAAAACATTCAGTACTTC,CASSSSGLAGIAKNIQYF
TRBJ2-2,TRBV5-1,.,TRBD1,TGCGCCAGCAGCCACCTGGGACAGGGTGACAACGGGGAGCTGTTTTTT,CASSHLGQGDNGELFF
TRBJ2-6,TRBV2,.,TRBD1,TGTGCCAGCAGACCCGGGACAGGGGTCCCTGGGGCCAACGTCCTGACTTTC,CASRPGTGVPGANVLTF
TRBJ1-3,TRBV28,.,TRBD1,TGTGCCAGCAGTCCGCCTCTGGACAGGCCGAACACCATATATTTT,CASSPPLDRPNTIYF
TRBJ2-3,TRBV7-2,once,TRBD2,TGTGCCAGCAGCTTAGTATCGGGCGGGGGGTTGACAGATACGCAGTATTTT,CASSLVSGGGLTDTQYF
TRBJ1-6,TRBV4-1,.,.,TGCGCCAGCAGCCAAGAAGGGGTCCTGTCCTATAATTCACCCCTCCACTTT,CASSQEGVLSYNSPLHF
TRBJ2-5,TRBV4-2,.,TRBD2,TGTGCCAGCAGCCAAGACTATTCGGGGGGGCCTATTGAGACCCAGTACTTC,CASSQDYSGGPIETQYF
TRBJ1-3,TRBV5-1,.,.,TGCGCCAGCAGTTTGGGAGGGGAGGACACCATATATTTT,CASSLGGEDTIYF
TRBJ1-1,TRBV7-9,.,.,TGTGCCAGCAGCTTAGGTCGACAGGTTGCTTTCTTT,CASSLGRQVAFF
TRBJ1-1,TRBV18,.,.,TGTGCCAGCTCAACTTCGGTCAAGAACACTGAAGCTTTCTTT,CASSTSVKNTEAFF
TRBJ1-2,TRBV19,.,.,TGTGCCAGTTTACAGGGTAACTATGGCTACACCTTC,CASLQGNYGYTF
TRBJ1-1,TRBV28,.,.,TGTGCCAGCAGTTTAGCGGAGGGGAGGGGAAGGGCTGAAGCTTTCTTT,CASSLAEGRGRAEAFF
TRBJ1-2,TRBV3-1/TRBV3-2,.,.,TGTGCCAGCAGCCAGGGCCCGGGAGGCTACACCTTC,CASSQGPGGYTF